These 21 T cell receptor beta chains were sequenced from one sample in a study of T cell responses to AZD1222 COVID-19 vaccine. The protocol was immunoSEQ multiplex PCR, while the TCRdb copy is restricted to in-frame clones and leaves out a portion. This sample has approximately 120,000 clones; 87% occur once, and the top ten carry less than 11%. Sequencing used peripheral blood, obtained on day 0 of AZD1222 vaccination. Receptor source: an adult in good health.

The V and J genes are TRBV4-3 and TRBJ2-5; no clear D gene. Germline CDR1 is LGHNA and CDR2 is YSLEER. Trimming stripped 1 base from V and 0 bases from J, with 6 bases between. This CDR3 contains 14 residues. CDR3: CASSQAEYQETQYF. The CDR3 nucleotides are TGCGCCAGCAGCCAAGCCGAGTACCAAGAGACCCAGTACTTC.

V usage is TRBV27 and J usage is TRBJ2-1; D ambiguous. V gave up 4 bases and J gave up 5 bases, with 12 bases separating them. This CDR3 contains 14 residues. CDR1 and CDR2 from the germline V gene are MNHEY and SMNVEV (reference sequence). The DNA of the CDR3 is TGTGCCAGCAGTTCCACTTCAGGTCACAATGAGCAGTTCTTC. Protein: CASSSTSGHNEQFF.

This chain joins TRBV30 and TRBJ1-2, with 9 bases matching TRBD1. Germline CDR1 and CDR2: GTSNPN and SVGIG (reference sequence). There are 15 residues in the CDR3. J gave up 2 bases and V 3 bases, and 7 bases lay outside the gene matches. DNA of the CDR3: TGTGCCTGGAGCCCACCGGGACAGGGAAACTATGGCTACACCTTC. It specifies CAWSPPGQGNYGYTF.

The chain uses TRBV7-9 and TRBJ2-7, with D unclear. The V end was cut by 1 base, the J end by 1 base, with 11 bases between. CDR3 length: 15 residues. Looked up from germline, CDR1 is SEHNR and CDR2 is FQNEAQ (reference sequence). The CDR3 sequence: CASSLVSGKSYEQYF. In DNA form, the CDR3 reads TGTGCCAGCAGCTTAGTCTCCGGCAAATCCTACGAGCAGTACTTC.

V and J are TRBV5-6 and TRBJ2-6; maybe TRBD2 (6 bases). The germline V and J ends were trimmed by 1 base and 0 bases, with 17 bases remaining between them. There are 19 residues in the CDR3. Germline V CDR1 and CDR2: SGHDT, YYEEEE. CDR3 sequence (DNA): TGTGCCAGCAGCTTGATTTCCAGGGACTTATTCTCTGGGGCCAACGTCCTGACTTTC. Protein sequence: CASSLISRDLFSGANVLTF.

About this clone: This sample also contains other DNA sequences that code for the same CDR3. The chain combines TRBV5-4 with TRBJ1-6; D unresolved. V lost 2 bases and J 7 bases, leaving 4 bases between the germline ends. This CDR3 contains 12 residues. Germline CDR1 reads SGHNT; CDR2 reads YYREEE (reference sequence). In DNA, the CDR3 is TGTGCCAGCAGCTTTCCCAATTCACCCCTCCACTTT. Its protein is CASSFPNSPLHF. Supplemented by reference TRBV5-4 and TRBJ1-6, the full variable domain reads ETGVTQSPTHLIKTRGQQVTLRCSSQSGHNTVSWYQQALGQGPQFIFQYYREEENGRGNFPPRFSGLQFPNYSSELNVNALELDDSALYLCASSFPNSPLHFGNGTRLTVT.

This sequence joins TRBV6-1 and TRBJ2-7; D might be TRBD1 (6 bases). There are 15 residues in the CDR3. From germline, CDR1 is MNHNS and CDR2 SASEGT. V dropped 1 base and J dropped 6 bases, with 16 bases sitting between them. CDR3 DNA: TGTGCCAGCAGTGAAGTATCCGTGGTACAGGGCGAGCAGTACTTC. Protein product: CASSEVSVVQGEQYF.

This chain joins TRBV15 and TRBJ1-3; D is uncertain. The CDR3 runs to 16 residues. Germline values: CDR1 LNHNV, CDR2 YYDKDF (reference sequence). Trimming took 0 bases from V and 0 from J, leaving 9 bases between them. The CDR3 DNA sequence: TGTGCCACCAGCAGAGATTATGGTAGCTCTGGAAACACCATATATTTT. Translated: CATSRDYGSSGNTIYF.

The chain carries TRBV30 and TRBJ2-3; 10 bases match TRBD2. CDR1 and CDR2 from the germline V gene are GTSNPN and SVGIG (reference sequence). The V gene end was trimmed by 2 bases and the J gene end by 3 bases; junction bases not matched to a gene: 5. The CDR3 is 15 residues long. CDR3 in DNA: TGTGCCTGGAGTCCCCATAGCGGGGGGACAGATACGCAGTATTTT. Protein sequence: CAWSPHSGGTDTQYF.

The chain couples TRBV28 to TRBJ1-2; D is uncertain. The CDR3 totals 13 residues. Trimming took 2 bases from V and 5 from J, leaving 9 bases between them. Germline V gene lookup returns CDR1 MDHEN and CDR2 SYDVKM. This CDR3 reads CASSLGDGYGYTF. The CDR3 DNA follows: TGTGCCAGCAGTTTAGGAGACGGGTATGGCTACACCTTC.

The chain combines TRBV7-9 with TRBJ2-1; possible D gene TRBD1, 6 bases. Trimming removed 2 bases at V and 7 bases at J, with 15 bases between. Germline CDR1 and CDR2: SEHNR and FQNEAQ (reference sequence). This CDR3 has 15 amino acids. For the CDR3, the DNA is TGTGCCAGCAGCTTACGCCGAGCAGGGGTAAATGAGCAGTTCTTC. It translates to CASSLRRAGVNEQFF.

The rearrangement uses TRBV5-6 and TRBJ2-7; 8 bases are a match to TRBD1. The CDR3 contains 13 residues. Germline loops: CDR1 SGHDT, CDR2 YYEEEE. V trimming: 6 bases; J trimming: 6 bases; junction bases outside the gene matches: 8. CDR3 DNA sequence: TGTGCCAGCATCTTACGACAGGGGTCCGAGCAGTACTTC. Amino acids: CASILRQGSEQYF.

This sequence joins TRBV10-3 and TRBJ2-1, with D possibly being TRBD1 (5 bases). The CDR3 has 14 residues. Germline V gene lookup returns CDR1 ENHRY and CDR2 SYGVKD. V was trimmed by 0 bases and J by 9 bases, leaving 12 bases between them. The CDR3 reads CAISESLGVFEQFF. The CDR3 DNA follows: TGTGCCATCAGTGAGTCATTAGGGGTTTTTGAGCAGTTCTTC.

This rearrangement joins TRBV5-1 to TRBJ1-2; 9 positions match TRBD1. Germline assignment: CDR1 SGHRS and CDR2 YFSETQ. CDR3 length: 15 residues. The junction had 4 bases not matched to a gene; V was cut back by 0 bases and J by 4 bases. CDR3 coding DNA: TGCGCCAGCAGCTTGGGGACAGGGGTTATCTATGGCTACACCTTC. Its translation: CASSLGTGVIYGYTF. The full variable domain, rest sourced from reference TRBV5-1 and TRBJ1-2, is KAGVTQTPRYLIKTRGQQVTLSCSPISGHRSVSWYQQTPGQGLQFLFEYFSETQRNKGNFPGRFSGRQFSNSRSEMNVSTLELGDSALYLCASSLGTGVIYGYTFGSGTRLTVV.

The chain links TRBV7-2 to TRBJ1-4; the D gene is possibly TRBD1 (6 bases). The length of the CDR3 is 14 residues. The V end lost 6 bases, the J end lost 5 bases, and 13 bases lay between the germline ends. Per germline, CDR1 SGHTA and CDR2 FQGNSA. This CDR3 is CASRMDRQNEKLFF. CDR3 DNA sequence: TGTGCCAGCAGGATGGACAGACAGAATGAAAAACTGTTTTTT.

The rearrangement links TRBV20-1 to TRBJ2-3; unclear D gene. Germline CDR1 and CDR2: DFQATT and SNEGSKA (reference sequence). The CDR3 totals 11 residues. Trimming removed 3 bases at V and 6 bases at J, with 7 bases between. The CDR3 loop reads CSARARDTQYF. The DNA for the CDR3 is TGCAGTGCTAGGGCTAGGGATACGCAGTATTTT.

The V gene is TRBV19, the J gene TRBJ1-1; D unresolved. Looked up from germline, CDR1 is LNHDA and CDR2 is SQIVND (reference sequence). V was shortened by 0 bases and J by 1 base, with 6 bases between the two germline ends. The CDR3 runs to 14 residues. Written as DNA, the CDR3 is TGTGCCAGTAGTATAGATGCCGGGAACACTGAAGCTTTCTTT. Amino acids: CASSIDAGNTEAFF.

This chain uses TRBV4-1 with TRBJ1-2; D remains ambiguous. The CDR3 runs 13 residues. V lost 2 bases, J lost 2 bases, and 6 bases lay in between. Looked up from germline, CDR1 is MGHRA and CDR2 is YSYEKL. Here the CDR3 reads CASSQPSNYGYTF. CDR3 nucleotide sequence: TGCGCCAGCAGCCAACCGTCAAACTATGGCTACACCTTC.

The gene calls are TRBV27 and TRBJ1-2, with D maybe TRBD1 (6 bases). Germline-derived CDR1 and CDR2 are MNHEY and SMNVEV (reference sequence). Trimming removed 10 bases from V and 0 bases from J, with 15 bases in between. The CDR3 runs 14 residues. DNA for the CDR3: TGTGCCACCAAGGGGGACCAGACTAACTATGGCTACACCTTC. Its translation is CATKGDQTNYGYTF.

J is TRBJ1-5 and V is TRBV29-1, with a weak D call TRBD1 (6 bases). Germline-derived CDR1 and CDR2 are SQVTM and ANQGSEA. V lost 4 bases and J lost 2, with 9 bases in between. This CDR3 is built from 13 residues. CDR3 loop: CSVGEGGNQPQHF. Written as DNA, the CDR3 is TGCAGCGTTGGAGAGGGGGGCAATCAGCCCCAGCATTTT.

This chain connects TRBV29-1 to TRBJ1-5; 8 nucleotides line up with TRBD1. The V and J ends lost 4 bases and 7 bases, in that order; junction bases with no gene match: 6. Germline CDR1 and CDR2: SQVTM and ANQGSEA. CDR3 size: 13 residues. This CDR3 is CSVVDRAGQPQHF. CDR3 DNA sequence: TGCAGCGTTGTGGACAGGGCCGGACAGCCCCAGCATTTT. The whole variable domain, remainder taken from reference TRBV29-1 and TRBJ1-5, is SAVISQKPSRDICQRGTSLTIQCQVDSQVTMMFWYRQQPGQSLTLIATANQGSEATYESGFVIDKFPISRPNLTFSTLTVSNMSPEDSSIYLCSVVDRAGQPQHFGDGTRLSIL.